These 22 T cell receptor beta chains came from one sample sequenced in a study of vaccination effects on CD4 cells after COVID-19 (dated by TCRdb to 2021 to 2024). The ViraFEST assay stimulated PBMC with viral peptide pools and then used TCR sequencing to identify antigen-specific CD4+ T cell clonotypes by expansion. After around 11 days of culture, CD4+ T cells were isolated with the EasySep CD4+ T cell isolation kit. Negative nucleocapsid antibody results before and after vaccination confirmed that the healthy vaccine recipients had no prior SARS-CoV-2 infection. Libraries were prepared through the immunoSEQ multiplex PCR assay. Drawn from immuneACCESS, this table holds only the in-frame rearrangements with V and J called that TCRdb kept. Clones are partly lost; checked studies trace under half to an unresolved V gene and leave the rest unexplained. The sample records about 52,000 clones, more than 75% of which are singletons. The ten largest clonotypes hold 5% to 7% of the sample.

These receptors lack a known antigen. The sequencing here drew on CD4+ T cells from PBMCs cultured with HCoV-OC43 spike peptides, taken before COVID-19 vaccination. Per the publication, the cell subset or site label means: HCoV-OC43 spike overlapping peptide pool stimulation. All receptors derive from a human donor who received a COVID-19 vaccine.

The V and J genes are TRBV7-9 and TRBJ2-5; tentatively, D is TRBD1 (6 bases). The V and J ends lost 4 bases and 5 bases respectively, with 11 bases between them. CDR1 SEHNR and CDR2 FQNEAQ come from the germline V gene (reference sequence). This CDR3 region has 13 residues. The chain's CDR3 is CASSSQGWETQYF. The CDR3 DNA is TGTGCCAGCAGCTCCCAGGGGTGGGAGACCCAGTACTTC.

This chain joins TRBV12-3 or TRBV12-4 and TRBJ1-5, with 7 bases lining up with TRBD1. Unmatched junction bases numbered 5, after V lost 6 bases and J lost 6 bases. The length of the CDR3 is 13 residues. Here the CDR3 reads CASRTTGTQPQHF. Here the CDR3 DNA reads TGTGCCAGCAGGACGACAGGGACTCAGCCCCAGCATTTT.

This clone has only a few counts. The V gene is TRBV21-1, the J gene TRBJ2-2; TRBD2 is taken as the D call from the table, unchecked against the DNA. TRBV21-1 is flagged as a pseudogene. This CDR3 is built from 16 residues. In nucleotides, the CDR3 is TGTGCCAGCAGCAAAGGCCGGGGTTTCGGCACCGGGGAGCTGTTTTTT. As protein: CASSKGRGFGTGELFF.

This rearrangement joins TRBV28 to TRBJ2-2; 8 nucleotides agree with TRBD1. With 4 bases clipped from V and 3 bases from J, the junction kept 7 bases outside the gene matches. This CDR3 has 16 amino acids. From germline, CDR1 is MDHEN and CDR2 SYDVKM. Here the CDR3 reads CASSSDRGRYTGELFF. The DNA for the CDR3 is TGTGCCAGCAGTTCAGACAGGGGTCGATACACCGGGGAGCTGTTTTTT.

This chain links TRBV4-2 with TRBJ2-2; 10 bases match TRBD2. This CDR3 is built from 16 residues. J lost 6 bases, V lost 0 bases, and 4 bases had no gene match. Germline assignment: CDR1 LGHNA and CDR2 YNFKEQ. The CDR3, as DNA: TGTGCCAGCAGCCAAGATGCCGGGACTAGCGCCGGGGAGCTGTTTTTT. It codes for CASSQDAGTSAGELFF.

Turning to this clone: The sample carries other DNA sequences with the same CDR3. The CDR3 DNA sequence: TGCGCCAGCAGCTTGCGGCAGGGTGGCTATGGCTACACCTTC. This gives the protein CASSLRQGGYGYTF. The genes are TRBV5-1 and TRBJ1-2, with D possibly matching TRBD1 (5 bases). The germline CDR1 and CDR2 sequences are SGHRS and YFSETQ. The CDR3 is 14 amino acids. V gave up 1 base and J gave up 4 bases, with 11 bases separating them.

CDR3 in DNA: TGTGCCAGCAGCTTAGTCCCACTCCCGGGCGAAAAACTGTTTTTT. Protein: CASSLVPLPGEKLFF. The genes are TRBV11-1 and TRBJ1-4; D not certain. The CDR3 contains 15 residues. From germline, CDR1 is SGHAT and CDR2 FQDESV (reference sequence). V was cut by 1 base and J by 8 bases, with 14 bases left in between.

V is TRBV24-1 and J is TRBJ1-4; weak D call: TRBD1 (5 bases). Germline assignment: CDR1 KGHDR and CDR2 SFDVKD. Trimming stripped 4 bases from V and 11 bases from J, with 16 bases between. This CDR3 spans 14 amino acids. The CDR3 coding sequence is TGTGCCACCAGTGACTCGGACCTTGGGGGGAAACTGTTTTTT. Its protein is CATSDSDLGGKLFF.

V usage is TRBV6-5 and J usage is TRBJ2-3, with TRBD1 matching over 8 bases. Germline V gives CDR1 MNHEY, CDR2 SVGAGI. V was pared by 7 bases and J by 3 bases, with 6 bases of the junction left unmatched. The CDR3 is 14 residues long. Here the CDR3 reads CASNYDRGTDTQYF. In DNA, the CDR3 is TGTGCCAGCAACTACGACAGGGGAACAGATACGCAGTATTTT.

Only one count was recorded for this clone. The rearrangement joins TRBV19 to TRBJ1-1; D might be TRBD1 (6 bases). This CDR3 has 15 residues. Germline V gives CDR1 LNHDA, CDR2 SQIVND (reference sequence). Between the trimmed V and J ends, which lost 9 bases and 4 bases, there was a span of 21 bases. The CDR3 here is CASGVLGARGTEAFF. CDR3 in DNA: TGTGCCAGCGGGGTACTGGGGGCGAGAGGCACTGAAGCTTTCTTT.

The rearrangement links TRBV27 to TRBJ2-5; 9 bases are a match to TRBD1. This CDR3 has 14 amino acids. Germline CDR1 is MNHEY and CDR2 is SMNVEV (reference sequence). J was trimmed by 0 bases and V by 6 bases; bases with no gene match: 2. Here the CDR3 DNA reads TGTGCCAGCAGGAGGACAGGGGACCAAGAGACCCAGTACTTC. Its translation: CASRRTGDQETQYF.

This rearrangement joins TRBV29-1 to TRBJ2-5; 9 nucleotides match TRBD2. J gave up 3 bases and V 4 bases, and 6 bases lay outside the gene matches. CDR3 length equals 14 residues. Germline CDR1 reads SQVTM; CDR2 reads ANQGSEA. The CDR3 protein is CSVAASGEEETQYF. The CDR3 region has the DNA TGCAGCGTTGCGGCTAGCGGGGAAGAAGAGACCCAGTACTTC.

This clone was detected only once. The chain joins TRBV4-1 to TRBJ1-1; 9 nucleotides align to TRBD1. The CDR3 has 15 amino acids. Germline lookup yields CDR1 MGHRA and CDR2 YSYEKL. Losses at the gene ends were 1 base for V and 4 bases for J; bases not matched to a gene: 4. The CDR3 DNA reads as TGCGCCAGCAGCCAAGTGGGGACAGGGAGCACTGAAGCTTTCTTT. This codes for CASSQVGTGSTEAFF.

V and J are TRBV7-3 and TRBJ1-2, with TRBD1 identical over 10 bases. The V gene's germline CDR1 is SGHTA and CDR2 FQGTGA. V shed 0 bases and J 8 bases; nucleotides not matched to a gene: 9. The CDR3 is 16 residues long. Here the CDR3 reads CASSLTPGQGIGGYTF. CDR3 nucleotides: TGTGCCAGCAGCTTAACTCCGGGACAGGGGATCGGAGGCTACACCTTC. The full variable domain, in which reference TRBV7-3 and TRBJ1-2 provide the parts outside the CDR3, is GAGVSQTPSNKVTEKGKYVELRCDPISGHTALYWYRQSLGQGPEFLIYFQGTGAADDSGLPNDRFFAVRPEGSVSTLKIQRTERGDSAVYLCASSLTPGQGIGGYTFGSGTRLTVV.

The V call is TRBV9, the J call TRBJ2-3; D gene uncertain. V was pared by 4 bases and J by 2 bases, with 11 bases between. Germline CDR1 reads SGDLS; CDR2 reads YYNGEE. This CDR3 contains 14 residues. CDR3 region: CASSLGRVTDTQYF. CDR3 in DNA: TGTGCCAGCAGCCTAGGACGGGTCACAGATACGCAGTATTTT.

The rearrangement links TRBV4-2 to TRBJ1-6; D is undetermined. Germline CDR1 and CDR2: LGHNA and YNFKEQ. The CDR3 runs 14 residues. Trimming removed 5 bases at V and 4 bases at J, with 9 bases between. The CDR3 loop reads CASSFGNYNSPLHF. The CDR3 nucleotides are TGTGCCAGCAGCTTTGGAAATTATAATTCACCCCTCCACTTT.

V gene TRBV19 combines with J gene TRBJ1-6; 10 nucleotides match TRBD1. With 6 bases clipped from V and 8 bases from J, the junction kept 10 bases outside the gene matches. CDR1 LNHDA and CDR2 SQIVND come from the germline V gene (reference sequence). This CDR3 contains 16 residues. CDR3 amino acids: CASSIPGQGMDSPLHF. The CDR3 bases are TGTGCCAGTAGCATCCCGGGACAGGGGATGGATTCACCCCTCCACTTT.

The chain joins TRBV12-3 or TRBV12-4 to TRBJ1-6; perhaps TRBD1 as D (6 bases). Trimming removed 3 bases from V and 9 bases from J, with 9 bases in between. The CDR3 contains 13 residues. The CDR3 nucleotides are TGTGCCAGCAGTTTCAGGGGTGGTTCACCCCTCCACTTT. Translation: CASSFRGGSPLHF.

The chain carries TRBV11-2 and TRBJ2-5, with D perhaps TRBD2 (6 bases). This CDR3 contains 16 residues. Per germline, CDR1 SGHAT and CDR2 FQNNGV. Deletions cut 2 bases from V and 4 bases from J, with 17 bases between. The CDR3 region has the DNA TGTGCCAGCAGCTTAACCCTAGCGCCCGTTGCAGAGACCCAGTACTTC. Translation: CASSLTLAPVAETQYF. Based on the CDR3 plus reference TRBV11-2 and TRBJ2-5, the full variable domain is EAGVAQSPRYKIIEKRQSVAFWCNPISGHATLYWYQQILGQGPKLLIQFQNNGVVDDSQLPKDRFSAERLKGVDSTLKIQPAKLEDSAVYLCASSLTLAPVAETQYFGPGTRLLVL.

This clone was counted only a few times. The chain uses TRBV19 and TRBJ2-2; 7 nucleotides match TRBD1. The V gene's germline CDR1 is LNHDA and CDR2 SQIVND (reference sequence). J gave up 8 bases and V 6 bases, and 3 bases lay outside the gene matches. This CDR3 is 12 amino acids long. As DNA, the CDR3 is TGTGCCAGTAGCACAGGGGCGGGGGAGCTGTTTTTT. It is translated as CASSTGAGELFF.

The chain is built from TRBV7-3 and TRBJ2-7; D may be TRBD2 (5 bases). The CDR3 totals 12 residues. CDR1 is SGHTA and CDR2 is FQGTGA in the germline V gene. The V and J ends lost 2 bases and 7 bases respectively, with 9 bases between them. CDR3 residues: CASSLPSGEQYV. The CDR3 DNA sequence: TGTGCCAGCAGCTTACCCTCGGGGGAGCAGTACGTC.

This chain uses TRBV4-1 with TRBJ1-5; D is ambiguous. Germline lookup yields CDR1 MGHRA and CDR2 YSYEKL. V was cut by 0 bases and J by 7 bases, with 7 bases left in between. The CDR3 totals 13 residues. CDR3: CASSQDLLQPQHF. CDR3 coding DNA: TGCGCCAGCAGCCAAGATCTCCTACAGCCCCAGCATTTT.